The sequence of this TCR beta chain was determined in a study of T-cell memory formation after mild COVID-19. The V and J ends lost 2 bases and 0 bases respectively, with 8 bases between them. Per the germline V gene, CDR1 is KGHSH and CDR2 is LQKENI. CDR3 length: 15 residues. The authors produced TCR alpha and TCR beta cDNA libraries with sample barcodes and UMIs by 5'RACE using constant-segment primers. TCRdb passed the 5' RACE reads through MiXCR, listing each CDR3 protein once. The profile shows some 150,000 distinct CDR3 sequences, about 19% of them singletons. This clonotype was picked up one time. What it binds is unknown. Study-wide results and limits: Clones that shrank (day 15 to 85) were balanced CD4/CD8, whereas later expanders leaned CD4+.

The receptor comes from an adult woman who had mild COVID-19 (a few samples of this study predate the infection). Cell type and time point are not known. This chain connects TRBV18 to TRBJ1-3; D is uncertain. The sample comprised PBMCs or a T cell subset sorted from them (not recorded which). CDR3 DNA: TGTGCCAGCTCACCAAGTCCAATCTCTGGAAACACCATATATTTT. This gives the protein CASSPSPISGNTIYF.